The clone carrying this TCR beta chain was seen only a few times. The data were taken from a study of metastatic and nonmetastatic thyroid tumors. None of the patients had undergone any treatment ahead of thyroid surgery. Germline-derived CDR1 and CDR2 are SGHRS and YFSETQ. The CDR3 is 16 amino acids. Trimming pared 0 bases from V and 4 bases from J, leaving 14 bases between. TCRdb redid the clone calls on the PCR reads using MiXCR. The top ten hold 15% to 20% of the sample, which has around 6,200 clones, around 30% seen once. The receptor comes from a female donor with papillary thyroid cancer or a benign thyroid nodule (not recorded which). Some clones in this sample may be carry-over from other donors' samples. Material: adjacent normal tissue. J is TRBJ1-5 and V is TRBV5-1; weak D call: TRBD1 (5 bases). The CDR3 DNA sequence: TGCGCCAGCAGCTTGGGCACGGGACTTGGGAATCAGCCCCAGCATTTT. Translation gives CASSLGTGLGNQPQHF. Filled out from reference TRBV5-1 and TRBJ1-5, the complete variable domain reads KAGVTQTPRYLIKTRGQQVTLSCSPISGHRSVSWYQQTPGQGLQFLFEYFSETQRNKGNFPGRFSGRQFSNSRSEMNVSTLELGDSALYLCASSLGTGLGNQPQHFGDGTRLSIL.